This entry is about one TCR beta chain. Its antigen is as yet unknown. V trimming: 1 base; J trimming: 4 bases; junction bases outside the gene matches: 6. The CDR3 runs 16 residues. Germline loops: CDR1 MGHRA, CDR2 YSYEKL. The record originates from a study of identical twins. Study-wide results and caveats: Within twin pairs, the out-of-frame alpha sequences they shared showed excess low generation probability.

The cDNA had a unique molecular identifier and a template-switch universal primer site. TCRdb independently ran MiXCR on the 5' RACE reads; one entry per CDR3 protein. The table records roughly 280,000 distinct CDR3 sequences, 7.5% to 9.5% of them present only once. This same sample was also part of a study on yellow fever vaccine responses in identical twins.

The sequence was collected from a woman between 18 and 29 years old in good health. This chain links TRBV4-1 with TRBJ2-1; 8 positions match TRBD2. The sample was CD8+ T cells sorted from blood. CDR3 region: CASSQALADRYNEQFF. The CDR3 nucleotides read TGCGCCAGCAGCCAAGCACTAGCGGACCGATACAATGAGCAGTTCTTC.